Sequencing of this TCR beta chain was carried out in a study of blood T cell repertoires in COVID-19. Study details: Samples representing acute and convalescent COVID-19 were sourced from the United States, Italy and Spain. Nucleic acid was either cDNA or gDNA, and it came from T cells, B-cell-depleted T cells, or PBMCs.

Assay: immunoSEQ multiplex PCR; the TCRdb copy retains only in-frame clones and omits some. This repertoire shows about 220,000 clones, 65% to 85% found once; its top ten account for roughly 2.4%. V lost 2 bases to trimming and J lost 6 bases; unmatched junction nucleotides: 6. In germline, CDR1 is SNHLY, CDR2 FYNNEI. CDR3 size: 17 residues. This sequence originates from an older woman with acute or convalescent COVID-19. This chain joins TRBV2 and TRBJ2-2; 13 bases align to TRBD2. Specimen: peripheral blood. The CDR3, as DNA: TGTGCCAGCAGTGAATCGGGACTAGCGGGGATCGCCGGGGAGCTGTTTTTT. Protein sequence: CASSESGLAGIAGELFF.